The sequence of this TCR beta chain was determined in a study of blood T cell repertoires in COVID-19. Study-level background: Spain, Italy and the United States supplied samples that represented acute and convalescent COVID-19.

Using immunoSEQ multiplex PCR, the repertoire was profiled, and TCRdb retains in-frame clones only, with some absent. The sample lists approximately 250,000 clones; around nine tenths were seen once. Seattle participants joined during active infection and were tracked over time. The CDR3 has 16 amino acids. The germline V gene encodes CDR1 MRHNA and CDR2 SNTAGT. V gave up 4 bases and J gave up 5 bases; unmatched junction bases: 13. This TCR was sampled from a man younger than 45 with COVID-19, enrolled during active disease. This chain joins TRBV6-4 and TRBJ2-5; 7 positions agree with TRBD1. Sequenced: peripheral blood. The CDR3 DNA follows: TGTGCCAGCAGTGGGGGGACAACCCTCAGGGGGGAGACCCAGTACTTC. This sequence encodes CASSGGTTLRGETQYF.